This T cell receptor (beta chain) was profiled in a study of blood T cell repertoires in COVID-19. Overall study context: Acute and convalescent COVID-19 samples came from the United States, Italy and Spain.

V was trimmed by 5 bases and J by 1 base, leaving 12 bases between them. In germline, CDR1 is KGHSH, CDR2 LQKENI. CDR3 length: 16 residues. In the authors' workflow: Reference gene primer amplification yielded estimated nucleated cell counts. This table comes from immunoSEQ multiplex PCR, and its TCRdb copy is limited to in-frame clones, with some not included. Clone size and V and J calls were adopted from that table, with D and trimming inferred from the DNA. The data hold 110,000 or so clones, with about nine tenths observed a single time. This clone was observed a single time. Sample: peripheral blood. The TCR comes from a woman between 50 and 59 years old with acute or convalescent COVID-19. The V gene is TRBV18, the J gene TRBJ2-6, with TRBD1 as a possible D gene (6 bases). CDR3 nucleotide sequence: TGTGCCAGCTCAACGACAGGTCCTTCTGGGGCCAACGTCCTGACTTTC. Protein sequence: CASSTTGPSGANVLTF.